The present T cell receptor beta chain was sequenced within a study of blood T cell repertoires in COVID-19. The table came from immunoSEQ multiplex PCR; TCRdb's copy has only in-frame clones and leaves some out. Of roughly 150,000 clones in the sample, about 86% were seen once. Each participant's cohort was designated according to participant-reported clinical history. This TCR came from a man aged 50 to 60 who had recovered from COVID-19. Sequencing input: PBMCs or T cells enriched from blood (not recorded which).

In DNA, the CDR3 is TGTGCCAGCAGATCGGACAGGGCCGCTGAAAACATTCAGTACTTC. It specifies CASRSDRAAENIQYF. The chain is built from TRBV7-2 and TRBJ2-4; 8 bases agree with TRBD1. Per germline, CDR1 SGHTA and CDR2 FQGNSA. The CDR3 loop spans 15 amino acids. The ends lost 6 bases at V and 5 bases at J; junction bases unmatched: 9.